This is a list of T cell receptor beta chains from one sample in a study of OX40 agonist ivuxolimab in advanced cancers. Clones were sequenced by immunoSEQ multiplex PCR, and TCRdb holds only the in-frame ones, with some missing. The repertoire includes about 81,000 clones, just over 90% of them detected once, and roughly 13% sits in the top ten. The input for sequencing was CD4+ or CD8+ T cells sorted from blood, taken in a trial of the OX40 agonist ivuxolimab. The receptors were sampled from an adult with an advanced solid tumor such as melanoma, head and neck, liver or kidney cancer. Both conserved end residues are part of each CDR3. Each record gives: V gene, clone size, D gene, J gene, CDR3 DNA, CDR3 protein. A D gene is named only where the DNA matches it firmly. Only part of the rows carry a size: once, few, many, or a class if the clone is expanded.

>TRBV29-1|NA|TRBD2|TRBJ2-2
TGCAGCGTTGCCGGGACTAGTAGCTCCGGGGAGCTGTTTTTT
CSVAGTSSSGELFF
>TRBV29-1|NA|NA|TRBJ1-6
TGCAGCGTTGGACCTAATTCACCCCTCCACTTT
CSVGPNSPLHF
>TRBV7-8|NA|TRBD2|TRBJ2-3
TGTGCCAGCAGCTCCCTAGCGGGGAGAACAGATACGCAGTATTTT
CASSSLAGRTDTQYF
>TRBV30|once|TRBD1|TRBJ2-3
TGTGCCTGGAGTTCTTACCCGGGACAGGGGGCTACAGATACGCAGTATTTT
CAWSSYPGQGATDTQYF
>TRBV29-1|NA|NA|TRBJ2-5
TGCAGCGTTGAAGACAGGATGGGAGAGACCCAGTACTTC
CSVEDRMGETQYF
>TRBV7-9|NA|NA|TRBJ2-1
TGTGCCAGCAGCTTCTCCCCTACGTGGGTCGAGCAGTTCTTC
CASSFSPTWVEQFF
>TRBV4-3|NA|NA|TRBJ1-2
TGCGCCAGCAGCTTATACGGAGGGGTGAATGGCTACACCTTC
CASSLYGGVNGYTF
>TRBV20-1|once|NA|TRBJ1-1
TGCAGTGCAACACCGGACTCGTGGGCTTTCTTT
CSATPDSWAFF
>TRBV29-1|NA|TRBD1|TRBJ2-7
TGCAGCGTTGTTCAGGGGGCGTTCGAGCAGTACTTC
CSVVQGAFEQYF
>TRBV28|few|NA|TRBJ2-1
TGTGCCAGCAGCTGGGGGGGCGGGAGCTCCTACAATGAGCAGTTCTTC
CASSWGGGSSYNEQFF
>TRBV4-1|NA|TRBD1|TRBJ2-7
TGCGCCAGCAGCCAAGGAGGACAGGGGAACGAGCAGTACTTC
CASSQGGQGNEQYF
>TRBV27|NA|TRBD1|TRBJ1-2
TGTGCCAGCAGCTCGAGATCGGGACAGCTCTATGGCTACACCTTC
CASSSRSGQLYGYTF
>TRBV13|NA|NA|TRBJ1-1
TGTGCCAGCAGCACGGGACCGTCCAACACTGAAGCTTTCTTT
CASSTGPSNTEAFF
>TRBV6-5|few|TRBD1|TRBJ2-7
TGTGCCAGCAGTTACCGAACAGGGGGGAAGTACGAGCAGTACTTC
CASSYRTGGKYEQYF
>TRBV4-1|NA|TRBD2|TRBJ2-1
TGCGCCAGCAGCCAAGAACCTAGCGGGCCGAGCTCCTACAATGAGCAGTTCTTC
CASSQEPSGPSSYNEQFF
>TRBV5-1|NA|TRBD1|TRBJ1-1
TGCGCCAGTCACTTGGGGACAGGGGGATGGAACACTGAAGCTTTCTTT
CASHLGTGGWNTEAFF
>TRBV27|NA|TRBD2|TRBJ2-2
TGTGCCAGCAGCCTTATGACTAGCAGGCCCACCGGGGAGCTGTTTTTT
CASSLMTSRPTGELFF
>TRBV15|once|TRBD1|TRBJ1-5
TGTGCCACCAGCAGAGATTATGAGACAGGGGCCGCTCAGCCCCAGCATTTT
CATSRDYETGAAQPQHF
>TRBV27|NA|NA|TRBJ1-5
TGTGCCAGCAGTTTCTTACAGGGAAGCAATCAGCCCCAGCATTTT
CASSFLQGSNQPQHF
>TRBV9|once|NA|TRBJ1-1
TGTGCCAGCAGCGTAGTCGGGGGGGACACTGAAGCTTTCTTT
CASSVVGGDTEAFF
>TRBV6-5|NA|TRBD1|TRBJ1-2
TGTGCCAGCAGTTACTCCACAGGGGGCGCGGTGTATGGCTACACCTTC
CASSYSTGGAVYGYTF
>TRBV28|NA|TRBD2|TRBJ2-1
TGTGCCAGCTGCGGCATATTCGGCGGGAGTTACTACAATGAGCAGTTCTTC
CASCGIFGGSYYNEQFF
>TRBV27|NA|TRBD2|TRBJ2-1
TGTGCCAGCACCGCTAGCGGATCCTACAATGAGCAGTTCTTC
CASTASGSYNEQFF
>TRBV28|NA|TRBD2|TRBJ2-7
TGTGCCAGCAGGGCTAGCGGAGCGGGGGGCTACGAGCAGTACTTC
CASRASGAGGYEQYF
>TRBV16|NA|NA|TRBJ2-7
TGTGCCAGCAGCCAAAGGCAATCCTACGAGCAGTACTTC
CASSQRQSYEQYF